The present TCR beta chain was sequenced within a study of T cell responses to AZD1222 COVID-19 vaccine. As to this clone: The antigen is not known.

The study's findings and limits: Only a handful of individuals given AZD1222 were seropositive at baseline. Most donors were white British, females outnumbered males, and clonal diversity was possibly underestimated.

TCRdb keeps only in-frame clones here, not all; method: immunoSEQ multiplex PCR. The sample comprises around 150,000 clones, around 93% of which are singletons, and 3.5% to 4.5% rests with the top ten. Per germline, CDR1 SQVTM and CDR2 ANQGSEA. The CDR3 totals 14 residues. The V and J ends lost 6 bases and 6 bases respectively, with 17 bases between them. The sample here was peripheral blood, taken 28 days after the second AZD1222 dose. The genes are TRBV29-1 and TRBJ2-2, with TRBD1 as a possible D gene (6 bases). The receptor was derived from an adult who received the AZD1222 COVID-19 vaccine. The CDR3 spells CSVGRAGDPGELFF. CDR3 nucleotides: TGCAGCGTAGGGCGGGCAGGGGATCCCGGGGAGCTGTTTTTT.